The clone carrying this T cell receptor beta chain was observed a handful of times. What it binds is unknown. From germline, CDR1 is SGHTA and CDR2 FQGNSA. The CDR3 has 15 residues. The ends were cut back, 3 bases at V and 6 bases at J, with 15 bases in the middle. The data belong to a study of post-analysis software for immune sequencing data. Looking at the study overall: Several disease courses (relapsing-remitting, secondary progressive and progressive-relapsing) of multiple sclerosis were included.

General study results and limits: Under the F measure, samples that were prepared in one batch clustered strongly together. For normalized Chao1 diversity, multiple sclerosis patients scored significantly lower than controls did. In patients, TRBV5-6, TRBV5-1 and TRBV20-1 belonged to five TRBV segments found more frequently than in controls.

Researchers reported that TCR beta cDNA libraries carried unique molecular identifiers. TCRdb processed the PCR reads anew with MiXCR; each CDR3 protein has one entry. The table records some 690,000 distinct CDR3 sequences, 25% to 30% of them present only once. The gene calls are TRBV7-2 and TRBJ2-4; D remains ambiguous. Material: blood. The TCR sequence derives from a girl aged 10 to 17 with multiple sclerosis. The CDR3 loop is CASSFNPIEGNIQYF. Written as DNA, the CDR3 is TGTGCCAGCAGCTTCAACCCCATCGAAGGAAACATTCAGTACTTC. Full variable domain (remainder filled in from reference TRBV7-2 and TRBJ2-4): GAGVSQSPSNKVTEKGKDVELRCDPISGHTALYWYRQSLGQGLEFLIYFQGNSAPDKSGLPSDRFSAERTGGSVSTLTIQRTQQEDSAVYLCASSFNPIEGNIQYFGAGTRLSVL.